One TCR beta chain is described in this entry. Antigen specificity is unknown. This sample is part of a study of CD8 T cells in ankylosing spondylitis. General study points: Typical of ankylosing spondylitis blood, it appeared, was a TCR beta motif of eight highly homologous variants. Disease-linked clones were reportedly significantly enriched in matched ankylosing spondylitis synovial fluid.

The TCR beta libraries were generated through quantitative 5'-RACE incorporating molecular barcodes. One entry per CDR3 protein results from TCRdb running MiXCR on the 5' RACE reads. The sample gives some 200,000 distinct CDR3 sequences, around 13% of which show up once; 16% is in the top ten. This CDR3 region has 14 residues. The V and J ends lost 3 bases and 4 bases respectively, with 15 bases between them. Per germline, CDR1 SQVTM and CDR2 ANQGSEA. The V call is TRBV29-1, the J call TRBJ2-5; D might be TRBD1 (5 bases). Sequencing was done on a sample of blood, either unsorted or a sorted T cell fraction (not recorded which). This receptor was obtained from a male donor with ankylosing spondylitis or in good health (not recorded which). CDR3 nucleotides: TGCAGCGTTGAGTCAGGGAACGAAGGAGAGACCCAGTACTTC. Its translation: CSVESGNEGETQYF.